Listed below are T cell receptor beta chains from one sample, sequenced in a study of spatial heterogeneity in lung cancer. TCRdb analysed the 5' RACE reads with MiXCR anew, one entry per CDR3 protein. The top ten hold roughly 28% of the sample, which has 39,000 or so distinct CDR3 sequences, approximately 7.5% seen once. The sample in question was PBMCs, obtained at surgery. These TCRs come from a male donor with early-stage non-small cell lung cancer. Each CDR3 is given with its conserved first and last residue. A D gene is named only where the DNA matches it firmly. Size values are once, few and many counts, or a class for expanded clones, and some rows have none.

cdr3_aa: CASSRDNYGYTF
cdr3_nt: TGTGCCAGCAGTCGGGACAACTATGGCTACACCTTC
j_call: TRBJ1-2
clone_size: few
d_call: .
v_call: TRBV12-3/TRBV12-4

cdr3_aa: CASSSTSGSRNEQFF
cdr3_nt: TGTGCCAGCAGCTCGACTAGCGGGAGTCGCAATGAGCAGTTCTTC
j_call: TRBJ2-1
clone_size: .
d_call: TRBD2
v_call: TRBV12-3/TRBV12-4

cdr3_aa: CASSPLGPETQYF
cdr3_nt: TGTGCCAGCAGTCCCCTTGGTCCAGAGACCCAGTACTTC
j_call: TRBJ2-5
clone_size: few
d_call: .
v_call: TRBV6-5

cdr3_aa: CASSLIAGAGYEQFF
cdr3_nt: TGTGCCAGCAGCTTAATAGCGGGAGCAGGCTATGAGCAGTTCTTC
j_call: TRBJ2-1
clone_size: few
d_call: TRBD2
v_call: TRBV11-2

cdr3_aa: CASSDQGKGTQYF
cdr3_nt: TGTGCCAGCAGCGACCAGGGGAAGGGGACCCAGTACTTC
j_call: TRBJ2-5
clone_size: many
d_call: .
v_call: TRBV7-2

cdr3_aa: CASSRTGSSTEAFF
cdr3_nt: TGTGCCAGCAGTCGGACAGGGAGCAGCACTGAAGCTTTCTTT
j_call: TRBJ1-1
clone_size: .
d_call: TRBD1
v_call: TRBV27

cdr3_aa: CASSYGQDPYEQYF
cdr3_nt: TGTGCCAGCAGTTACGGACAGGACCCCTACGAGCAGTACTTC
j_call: TRBJ2-7
clone_size: .
d_call: TRBD1
v_call: TRBV6-2/TRBV6-3

cdr3_aa: CSAEGRVMNTEAFF
cdr3_nt: TGCAGTGCTGAAGGACGGGTAATGAACACTGAAGCTTTCTTT
j_call: TRBJ1-1
clone_size: .
d_call: .
v_call: TRBV20-1

cdr3_aa: CASNRLVGNTIYF
cdr3_nt: TGTGCCAGCAATCGGCTTGTTGGAAACACCATATATTTT
j_call: TRBJ1-3
clone_size: many
d_call: .
v_call: TRBV2

cdr3_aa: CASSPPSWETQYF
cdr3_nt: TGTGCCAGCTCACCACCGAGTTGGGAGACCCAGTACTTC
j_call: TRBJ2-5
clone_size: .
d_call: .
v_call: TRBV18

cdr3_aa: CASSQPDTRVLVF
cdr3_nt: TGCGCCAGCAGCCAACCCGACACCCGGGTTCTTGTTTTC
j_call: TRBJ1-2
clone_size: many
d_call: .
v_call: TRBV4-3

cdr3_aa: CSASGPTGTEAFF
cdr3_nt: TGCAGTGCCTCGGGTCCAACGGGCACTGAAGCTTTCTTT
j_call: TRBJ1-1
clone_size: .
d_call: .
v_call: TRBV20-1

cdr3_aa: CASSGGTVRETQYF
cdr3_nt: TGTGCCAGCAGCGGTGGGACTGTCCGGGAGACCCAGTACTTC
j_call: TRBJ2-5
clone_size: many
d_call: .
v_call: TRBV7-8

cdr3_aa: CASSSNRGGADTQYF
cdr3_nt: TGTGCCAGCAGCTCAAACAGGGGGGGGGCAGATACGCAGTATTTT
j_call: TRBJ2-3
clone_size: many
d_call: .
v_call: TRBV7-8

cdr3_aa: CASSFDRGGTFF
cdr3_nt: TGTGCCAGCAGCTTTGACAGGGGAGGAACTTTCTTT
j_call: TRBJ1-1
clone_size: .
d_call: TRBD1
v_call: TRBV7-8

cdr3_aa: CASSQGPPQEQYF
cdr3_nt: TGTGCCAGCAGCCAAGGGCCTCCTCAAGAGCAGTACTTC
j_call: TRBJ2-7
clone_size: few
d_call: .
v_call: TRBV7-2

cdr3_aa: CASSVDNGNTIYF
cdr3_nt: TGTGCCAGCAGCGTAGATAACGGAAACACCATATATTTT
j_call: TRBJ1-3
clone_size: many
d_call: .
v_call: TRBV9

cdr3_aa: CASSQQSSTDTQYF
cdr3_nt: TGCGCCAGCAGCCAACAATCTAGCACAGATACGCAGTATTTT
j_call: TRBJ2-3
clone_size: .
d_call: .
v_call: TRBV5-1

cdr3_aa: CASSLYHSEAFF
cdr3_nt: TGTGCCAGCAGCTTATATCACTCTGAAGCTTTCTTT
j_call: TRBJ1-1
clone_size: many
d_call: .
v_call: TRBV13

cdr3_aa: CASSLGAGNTEAFF
cdr3_nt: TGTGCCAGCAGTTTAGGGGCAGGGAACACTGAAGCTTTCTTT
j_call: TRBJ1-1
clone_size: many
d_call: .
v_call: TRBV12-3/TRBV12-4

cdr3_aa: CASSGLAGNTGELFF
cdr3_nt: TGTGCCAGCAGTGGACTAGCGGGGAACACCGGGGAGCTGTTTTTT
j_call: TRBJ2-2
clone_size: few
d_call: TRBD2
v_call: TRBV2

cdr3_aa: CASSEGTGLDGYTF
cdr3_nt: TGTGCCAGCAGTGAAGGGACAGGGTTGGATGGCTACACCTTC
j_call: TRBJ1-2
clone_size: .
d_call: TRBD1
v_call: TRBV2

cdr3_aa: CASSVAGRNEQFF
cdr3_nt: TGTGCCAGCAGCGTAGCTGGTCGCAATGAGCAGTTCTTC
j_call: TRBJ2-1
clone_size: .
d_call: .
v_call: TRBV9

cdr3_aa: CSGLIADYNEQFF
cdr3_nt: TGCAGCGGCCTCATAGCGGACTACAATGAGCAGTTCTTC
j_call: TRBJ2-1
clone_size: many
d_call: .
v_call: TRBV29-1

cdr3_aa: CASNPSGLGEQFF
cdr3_nt: TGTGCCAGCAATCCCTCAGGGTTGGGTGAGCAGTTCTTC
j_call: TRBJ2-1
clone_size: many
d_call: .
v_call: TRBV2

cdr3_aa: CASSGGLAGFKQFF
cdr3_nt: TGCGCCAGCAGTGGTGGACTAGCGGGATTCAAGCAGTTCTTC
j_call: TRBJ2-1
clone_size: few
d_call: TRBD2
v_call: TRBV5-1

cdr3_aa: CSARMGRYAGNTIYF
cdr3_nt: TGCAGTGCTAGAATGGGGCGATACGCTGGAAACACCATATATTTT
j_call: TRBJ1-3
clone_size: .
d_call: .
v_call: TRBV20-1

cdr3_aa: CASSLKGGETEAFF
cdr3_nt: TGCGCCAGCAGCTTAAAGGGTGGTGAGACTGAAGCTTTCTTT
j_call: TRBJ1-1
clone_size: many
d_call: .
v_call: TRBV5-1

cdr3_aa: CSAGQPTDTQYF
cdr3_nt: TGCAGTGCTGGTCAACCGACAGATACGCAGTATTTT
j_call: TRBJ2-3
clone_size: many
d_call: .
v_call: TRBV20-1

cdr3_aa: CSASLLAGGEQYF
cdr3_nt: TGCAGTGCTAGCTTGCTAGCGGGGGGCGAGCAGTACTTC
j_call: TRBJ2-7
clone_size: few
d_call: TRBD2
v_call: TRBV20-1

cdr3_aa: CASRSLSGEGQPQHF
cdr3_nt: TGTGCCAGCAGATCACTTTCAGGGGAGGGTCAGCCCCAGCATTTT
j_call: TRBJ1-5
clone_size: many
d_call: .
v_call: TRBV6-2/TRBV6-3

cdr3_aa: CASSSGRGNIQYF
cdr3_nt: TGTGCCAGCAGCTCGGGACGAGGAAACATTCAGTACTTC
j_call: TRBJ2-4
clone_size: few
d_call: .
v_call: TRBV7-2

cdr3_aa: CASSLVDRGFMNTEAFF
cdr3_nt: TGCGCCAGCAGCTTGGTGGACAGGGGTTTTATGAACACTGAAGCTTTCTTT
j_call: TRBJ1-1
clone_size: many
d_call: TRBD1
v_call: TRBV5-1

cdr3_aa: CASSLREGLVGAKNIQYF
cdr3_nt: TGTGCCAGCAGCTTAAGGGAAGGACTAGTGGGGGCCAAAAACATTCAGTACTTC
j_call: TRBJ2-4
clone_size: many
d_call: TRBD2
v_call: TRBV7-6

cdr3_aa: CASSLRLAGAGAGELFF
cdr3_nt: TGTGCCAGCAGCTTGCGTCTAGCGGGAGCTGGCGCCGGGGAGCTGTTTTTT
j_call: TRBJ2-2
clone_size: .
d_call: TRBD2
v_call: TRBV5-8

cdr3_aa: CASSLGSDSHNEQFF
cdr3_nt: TGTGCCAGCAGCTTAGGCTCCGATTCTCACAATGAGCAGTTCTTC
j_call: TRBJ2-1
clone_size: many
d_call: .
v_call: TRBV7-9

cdr3_aa: CSARDPHRQSGQPQHF
cdr3_nt: TGCAGTGCTAGAGATCCGCATCGCCAGTCAGGTCAGCCCCAGCATTTT
j_call: TRBJ1-5
clone_size: .
d_call: .
v_call: TRBV20-1

cdr3_aa: CASSLTQAEQFF
cdr3_nt: TGTGCCAGCAGTTTAACCCAGGCTGAGCAGTTCTTC
j_call: TRBJ2-1
clone_size: few
d_call: .
v_call: TRBV27

cdr3_aa: CASSNSDEQFF
cdr3_nt: TGTGCCAGCAGCAACTCCGATGAGCAGTTCTTC
j_call: TRBJ2-1
clone_size: many
d_call: .
v_call: TRBV6-2/TRBV6-3

cdr3_aa: CATSRDRGANTEAFF
cdr3_nt: TGTGCCACCAGCAGAGACAGGGGGGCAAACACTGAAGCTTTCTTT
j_call: TRBJ1-1
clone_size: few
d_call: TRBD1
v_call: TRBV15

cdr3_aa: CASRPLGTGTDTQYF
cdr3_nt: TGTGCCAGTAGACCCCTCGGGACAGGCACAGATACGCAGTATTTT
j_call: TRBJ2-3
clone_size: few
d_call: TRBD1
v_call: TRBV19

cdr3_aa: CASSHNTAATNEKLFF
cdr3_nt: TGTGCCAGCAGCCACAACACGGCAGCAACTAATGAAAAACTGTTTTTT
j_call: TRBJ1-4
clone_size: few
d_call: .
v_call: TRBV3-1

cdr3_aa: CASSLMPGNYNEQFF
cdr3_nt: TGCGCCAGCAGCTTAATGCCAGGCAATTACAATGAGCAGTTCTTC
j_call: TRBJ2-1
clone_size: many
d_call: .
v_call: TRBV5-1

cdr3_aa: CASRDMGGYGYTF
cdr3_nt: TGTGCCAGCAGGGACATGGGGGGGTATGGCTACACCTTC
j_call: TRBJ1-2
clone_size: many
d_call: .
v_call: TRBV12-3/TRBV12-4

cdr3_aa: CASSEGTGGNQPQHF
cdr3_nt: TGTGCCAGCAGCGAAGGGACAGGGGGGAATCAGCCCCAGCATTTT
j_call: TRBJ1-5
clone_size: few
d_call: TRBD1
v_call: TRBV13

cdr3_aa: CASSPILAGKTGELFF
cdr3_nt: TGTGCCAGCAGCCCTATACTAGCGGGAAAAACCGGGGAGCTGTTTTTT
j_call: TRBJ2-2
clone_size: .
d_call: TRBD2
v_call: TRBV7-9

cdr3_aa: CATSEYSPSSGKLTDTQYF
cdr3_nt: TGTGCCACCAGTGAGTACTCTCCCTCTAGCGGGAAACTCACAGATACGCAGTATTTT
j_call: TRBJ2-3
clone_size: many
d_call: TRBD2
v_call: TRBV24-1

cdr3_aa: CAWSSRAGYGYTF
cdr3_nt: TGTGCCTGGTCTTCCAGGGCTGGCTATGGCTACACCTTC
j_call: TRBJ1-2
clone_size: many
d_call: .
v_call: TRBV30

cdr3_aa: CATSDLYPGQGYNEQFF
cdr3_nt: TGTGCCACCAGTGATCTATATCCGGGACAGGGCTACAATGAGCAGTTCTTC
j_call: TRBJ2-1
clone_size: few
d_call: TRBD1
v_call: TRBV24-1

cdr3_aa: CASSIDRVVQFF
cdr3_nt: TGTGCCAGTAGTATCGACAGGGTGGTGCAGTTCTTC
j_call: TRBJ2-1
clone_size: .
d_call: TRBD1
v_call: TRBV19

cdr3_aa: CASSPYWDRSRRAAETQYF
cdr3_nt: TGTGCCAGCAGCCCCTACTGGGACAGATCCCGGAGGGCCGCAGAGACCCAGTACTTC
j_call: TRBJ2-5
clone_size: many
d_call: .
v_call: TRBV11-2

cdr3_aa: CASSLGRVGNTIYF
cdr3_nt: TGTGCCAGCAGTTTGGGCAGGGTCGGAAACACCATATATTTT
j_call: TRBJ1-3
clone_size: many
d_call: .
v_call: TRBV6-5

cdr3_aa: CASRTGNMNTEAFF
cdr3_nt: TGTGCCAGCAGGACGGGGAACATGAACACTGAAGCTTTCTTT
j_call: TRBJ1-1
clone_size: many
d_call: .
v_call: TRBV12-3/TRBV12-4